These T cell receptor beta chains were read from a single sample in a study of blood T cell repertoires in COVID-19. Some clones are missing from TCRdb's copy, which holds only in-frame ones; the method was immunoSEQ multiplex PCR. The sample contains 85,000 or so clones, 90% to 95% of which appear only once. Material: peripheral blood. All receptors derive from a human donor with active COVID-19. The donor label of this sample is uncertain. Each CDR3 is given with its conserved first and last residue. Fields, in order: J gene, D gene, clone size, V gene, CDR3 DNA, CDR3 protein. D genes are given only for firm matches. Only part of the rows carry a size: once, few, many, or a class if the clone is expanded.

>TRBJ2-6|.|once|TRBV5-5
TGTGCCAGCAGCTTGGGAGGGGGTCCACCCTTTGGGGCCAACGTCCTGACTTTC
CASSLGGGPPFGANVLTF
>TRBJ2-3|TRBD2|.|TRBV15
TGTGCCACCAGCAGAGATACGACTACTTTGGGGGGGGGAGATACGCAGTATTTT
CATSRDTTTLGGGDTQYF
>TRBJ1-6|.|.|TRBV5-1
TGCGCCAGCAGCTTGGGGGGGGTGACTTATGGTTCACCCCTCCACTTT
CASSLGGVTYGSPLHF
>TRBJ2-2|TRBD2|.|TRBV11-3
TGTGCCAGCAGCTCATTAGCCGGGACTAGCGGGAGTCCCGGGGAGCTGTTTTTT
CASSSLAGTSGSPGELFF
>TRBJ1-2|TRBD1|.|TRBV6-1
TGTGCCAGCAGTGAAGGGACAGGGTTTGGCTACACCTTC
CASSEGTGFGYTF
>TRBJ1-5|.|.|TRBV19
TGTGCCAGTAGTAGAGGGAATCAGCCCCAGCATTTT
CASSRGNQPQHF
>TRBJ2-6|.|.|TRBV7-2
TGTGCCAGCAGCTTGGGCCCACCCGTCTTGTCTGGGGCCAACGTCCTGACTTTC
CASSLGPPVLSGANVLTF
>TRBJ1-1|.|.|TRBV2
TGTGCCAGCAGGTACTACACTGAAGCTTTCTTT
CASRYYTEAFF
>TRBJ1-5|.|.|TRBV3-1/TRBV3-2
TGTGCCAGCAGCCAAGCCCCGGGTTACCAGCCCCAGCATTTT
CASSQAPGYQPQHF
>TRBJ1-4|TRBD1|.|TRBV19
TGTGCCAGTATAGCGAGGAGGGGGCTGTCTAATGAAAAACTGTTTTTT
CASIARRGLSNEKLFF
>TRBJ1-5|TRBD1|.|TRBV7-2
TGTGCCAGCAGCCGCGAGCCGGGACAGGGGAGTGGTCAGCCCCAGCATTTT
CASSREPGQGSGQPQHF
>TRBJ2-3|.|.|TRBV7-2
TGTGCCAGCAGCCCAACTAGCCGCGATACGCAGTATTTT
CASSPTSRDTQYF
>TRBJ2-3|TRBD2|.|TRBV18
TGTGCCAGCTCACCGCCTAGCGGAAGCACAGATACGCAGTATTTT
CASSPPSGSTDTQYF
>TRBJ1-2|TRBD1|.|TRBV2
TGTGCCAGCAGTGAGACAGGGGGCATTGTTGACTATGGCTACACCTTC
CASSETGGIVDYGYTF
>TRBJ2-7|.|once|TRBV27
TGTGCCAGCAGTTTCGCAGGGAAAAGCTCCTACGAGCAGTACTTC
CASSFAGKSSYEQYF
>TRBJ2-3|.|.|TRBV27
TGTGCCAGCAGTTTCGGCCAGACAGATTTGGATACGCAGTATTTT
CASSFGQTDLDTQYF
>TRBJ2-7|.|once|TRBV18
TGTGCCAGCTCACCAGGGCGTTACGAGCAGTACTTC
CASSPGRYEQYF
>TRBJ1-2|.|.|TRBV18
TGTGCCAGCTCACCACCCGGGACTACTTATGGCTACACCTTC
CASSPPGTTYGYTF
>TRBJ2-5|TRBD2|.|TRBV5-1
TGCGCCAGCAGCTTGGTTACGGGAGGGCCTGACGGGGAGACCCAGTACTTC
CASSLVTGGPDGETQYF